Here is one T cell receptor (beta chain) with its context. This sample is drawn from a study of blood T cell repertoires in COVID-19. On the study more broadly: Acute and convalescent COVID-19 specimens originated in the United States, Italy and Spain. PBMCs, B-cell-depleted T cells, or T cells were the source of the cDNA or gDNA that made up the material.

Seattle cases were enrolled at active infection and followed longitudinally. Per the authors' pipeline: Estimation of nucleated cell counts was performed using reference gene primer amplification. Only in-frame clones appear in the TCRdb table, and some are missing; sequencing was by immunoSEQ multiplex PCR. Clone size and V and J calls were adopted from that table, with D and trimming inferred from the DNA. This sample has approximately 63,000 clones, with roughly nine tenths found just once. V trimming: 2 bases; J trimming: 4 bases; junction bases outside the gene matches: 10. CDR1 MNHEY and CDR2 SVGEGT come from the germline V gene. The CDR3 runs to 17 residues.

The rearrangement links TRBV6-2 or TRBV6-3 to TRBJ2-2; TRBD1 agrees at 7 bases. Specimen: peripheral blood. The TCR sequence derives from a woman aged 55-70 years with COVID-19, enrolled during active disease. The CDR3 region has the DNA TGTGCCAGCAGTTACGGGACAGCCACATTACCCACCGGGGAGCTGTTTTTT. Encoded protein: CASSYGTATLPTGELFF.